The clone carrying this T cell receptor (beta chain) was observed a single time. What it binds is not known. CDR3 length: 14 residues. Trimming took 8 bases from V and 7 from J; bases not matched to a gene: 10. The V gene's germline CDR1 is MNHEY and CDR2 SMNVEV (reference sequence). The data are from a study of a mutant IDH1 vaccine in newly diagnosed glioma. At the level of the study: Earlier treatment was radiotherapy, temozolomide, or both, with most getting both. Study outcomes and limitations: Altogether, 93.3% of patients exhibited vaccine-induced immune responses.

The repertoire was sequenced with immunoSEQ multiplex PCR; TCRdb's copy has only in-frame clones and lacks some. This repertoire shows tens of thousands of clones, approximately 86% found once; its top ten account for 2.5% to 3.5%. As to time point: week 5, during vaccination. Doses comprised 300 ug of mutant IDH1 20-mer peptide each, plus topical imiquimod. V is TRBV27 and J is TRBJ2-7; 11 nucleotides match TRBD1. Sequenced material: PBMCs, taken from a glioma patient whose treatment included an IDH1 peptide vaccine. The receptor was isolated from a woman younger than 30 with glioma. Some clones in this sample may be carry-over from other donors' samples. The CDR3 DNA reads as TGTGCCAGCGGGAGGACAGGGGGCTTCTTAGAGCAGTACTTC. Protein: CASGRTGGFLEQYF.